A selection of T cell receptor beta chains follows, all from one sample in a study of cytomegalovirus exposure and HLA in healthy donors. The method was immunoSEQ multiplex PCR; TCRdb's version includes in-frame clones alone and lacks a portion of them. The sample contains fewer than 200,000 clones, around 86% of which appear only once. Sequenced material: PBMCs. The receptors derive from a girl between 2 and 10 years old in good health and CMV-seropositive. Each CDR3 is given with its conserved first and last residue. Fields, in order: V gene, clone size, D gene, CDR3 length, J gene, CDR3 DNA, CDR3 protein. A D gene is named only where the DNA matches it firmly. Clone size is not always given. Where it is, it says once, few, many or a class for expanded clones.

v_call: TRBV30
clone_size: -
d_call: -
cdr3_length: 17
j_call: TRBJ1-3
cdr3_nt: TGTGCCTGGAGTGTACGCCAGGGCCCCTCCTCTGGAAACACCATATATTTT
cdr3_aa: CAWSVRQGPSSGNTIYF

v_call: TRBV27
clone_size: -
d_call: TRBD2
cdr3_length: 16
j_call: TRBJ2-7
cdr3_nt: TGTGCCAGCAGTTCAGGTCCTATCGGGACTAGATACGAGCAGTACTTC
cdr3_aa: CASSSGPIGTRYEQYF

v_call: TRBV30
clone_size: -
d_call: TRBD2
cdr3_length: 15
j_call: TRBJ2-4
cdr3_nt: TGTGCCTGGGCTCCGGGGCGGGGGTTCCAAAACATTCAGTACTTC
cdr3_aa: CAWAPGRGFQNIQYF

v_call: TRBV12-5
clone_size: -
d_call: TRBD2
cdr3_length: 15
j_call: TRBJ2-5
cdr3_nt: TGTGCTAGTGGTGCTGGACTAGCGGGGCAAGAGACCCAGTACTTC
cdr3_aa: CASGAGLAGQETQYF

v_call: TRBV30
clone_size: -
d_call: TRBD1
cdr3_length: 14
j_call: TRBJ1-3
cdr3_nt: TGTGCCTGGAGGCGGCAGGGGGCGAGAAACACCATATATTTT
cdr3_aa: CAWRRQGARNTIYF

v_call: TRBV28
clone_size: -
d_call: -
cdr3_length: 12
j_call: TRBJ2-4
cdr3_nt: TGTGCCAGCAGTTTCAGGGAATGGATTCAGTACTTC
cdr3_aa: CASSFREWIQYF

v_call: TRBV5-1
clone_size: -
d_call: TRBD2
cdr3_length: 14
j_call: TRBJ2-1
cdr3_nt: TGCGCCAGCGGGGGACTAGCGGGATTGGATGAGCAGTTCTTC
cdr3_aa: CASGGLAGLDEQFF

v_call: TRBV5-1
clone_size: -
d_call: TRBD1
cdr3_length: 14
j_call: TRBJ1-1
cdr3_nt: TGCGCCAGCAGGGGACAGCTAATGAACACTGAAGCTTTCTTT
cdr3_aa: CASRGQLMNTEAFF

v_call: TRBV5-8
clone_size: few
d_call: TRBD1
cdr3_length: 15
j_call: TRBJ1-4
cdr3_nt: TGTGCCAGCAGCGTACGACAGGGGGCTAATGAAAAACTGTTTTTT
cdr3_aa: CASSVRQGANEKLFF

v_call: TRBV6-6
clone_size: -
d_call: TRBD2
cdr3_length: 15
j_call: TRBJ2-7
cdr3_nt: TGTGCCAGCAACCCACAAGCGGGGTCCTCCTACGAGCAGTACTTC
cdr3_aa: CASNPQAGSSYEQYF

v_call: TRBV27
clone_size: -
d_call: -
cdr3_length: 15
j_call: TRBJ2-1
cdr3_nt: TGTGCCAGCAGTTCCTCCGAGAGCTCCTACAATGAGCAGTTCTTC
cdr3_aa: CASSSSESSYNEQFF

v_call: TRBV18
clone_size: -
d_call: -
cdr3_length: 13
j_call: TRBJ2-1
cdr3_nt: TGTGCCAGCTCACCCCCCCTGAGCGATGAGCAGTTCTTC
cdr3_aa: CASSPPLSDEQFF

v_call: TRBV4-1
clone_size: -
d_call: TRBD2
cdr3_length: 16
j_call: TRBJ2-3
cdr3_nt: TGCGCCAGCAGCCAAGGGACTAGCGGGAGAACAGATACGCAGTATTTT
cdr3_aa: CASSQGTSGRTDTQYF

v_call: TRBV4-1
clone_size: -
d_call: -
cdr3_length: 15
j_call: TRBJ2-3
cdr3_nt: TGCGCCAGCAGCCAAGGACCGGGAAGCACAGATACGCAGTATTTT
cdr3_aa: CASSQGPGSTDTQYF

v_call: TRBV7-9
clone_size: -
d_call: -
cdr3_length: 16
j_call: TRBJ1-1
cdr3_nt: TGTGCCAGCAGCCCAACTCCCGGGAGGGGAGATCCTGAAGCTTTCTTT
cdr3_aa: CASSPTPGRGDPEAFF

v_call: TRBV28
clone_size: -
d_call: TRBD2
cdr3_length: 19
j_call: TRBJ2-1
cdr3_nt: TGTGCCAGCAGTTTATGGGCCTTGGGACTAGCGGGAGTAGGCAATGAGCAGTTCTTC
cdr3_aa: CASSLWALGLAGVGNEQFF

v_call: TRBV28
clone_size: once
d_call: -
cdr3_length: 15
j_call: TRBJ1-1
cdr3_nt: TGTGCCAGCATTGGCGACAACTCACAGGGCCTTGAAGCTTTCTTT
cdr3_aa: CASIGDNSQGLEAFF

v_call: TRBV7-3
clone_size: -
d_call: -
cdr3_length: 15
j_call: TRBJ1-1
cdr3_nt: TGTGCCAGCAGGGTGACCCGGGACTCTGACACTGAAGCTTTCTTT
cdr3_aa: CASRVTRDSDTEAFF

v_call: TRBV18
clone_size: -
d_call: TRBD2
cdr3_length: 14
j_call: TRBJ2-5
cdr3_nt: TGTGCCAGCTCACTCCCTAGCGGCCAAGAGACCCAGTACTTC
cdr3_aa: CASSLPSGQETQYF

v_call: TRBV29-1
clone_size: -
d_call: TRBD1
cdr3_length: 15
j_call: TRBJ2-7
cdr3_nt: TGCAGCGCCCTGGAGTTCGGACAGGTGACCTACGAGCAGTACTTC
cdr3_aa: CSALEFGQVTYEQYF

v_call: TRBV28
clone_size: once
d_call: -
cdr3_length: 15
j_call: TRBJ2-7
cdr3_nt: TGTGCCAGCAGTTCCTCAGGGGCTCCCGCCTACGAGCAGTACTTC
cdr3_aa: CASSSSGAPAYEQYF

v_call: TRBV4-1
clone_size: -
d_call: -
cdr3_length: 14
j_call: TRBJ1-2
cdr3_nt: TGCGCCAGCAGCCAATCCCCAAGGGAGTTTGGCTACACCTTC
cdr3_aa: CASSQSPREFGYTF

v_call: TRBV4-2
clone_size: -
d_call: TRBD1
cdr3_length: 18
j_call: TRBJ2-7
cdr3_nt: TGTGCCAGCAGCCAATCACGGGCCGACAGGGGGCAAGGTTACGAGCAGTACTTC
cdr3_aa: CASSQSRADRGQGYEQYF

v_call: TRBV30
clone_size: -
d_call: -
cdr3_length: 15
j_call: TRBJ2-2
cdr3_nt: TGTGCCTGGAGTGTCCGCAGCAGGGGCACCGGGGAGCTGTTTTTT
cdr3_aa: CAWSVRSRGTGELFF

v_call: TRBV5-6
clone_size: -
d_call: -
cdr3_length: 17
j_call: TRBJ2-5
cdr3_nt: TGTGCCAGCAGCTTGCTGGAGGGTCCGGGGCTTGGAGAGACCCAGTACTTC
cdr3_aa: CASSLLEGPGLGETQYF

v_call: TRBV25-1
clone_size: -
d_call: TRBD2
cdr3_length: 16
j_call: TRBJ2-5
cdr3_nt: TGTGCCAGCAGTGAAGGGAGCGGGAGGGGGCAAGAGACCCAGTACTTC
cdr3_aa: CASSEGSGRGQETQYF

v_call: TRBV27
clone_size: -
d_call: -
cdr3_length: 14
j_call: TRBJ2-7
cdr3_nt: TGTGCCAGCAGTTTAGGACATAGCTCCTACGAGCAGTACTTC
cdr3_aa: CASSLGHSSYEQYF

v_call: TRBV28
clone_size: -
d_call: TRBD2
cdr3_length: 14
j_call: TRBJ2-4
cdr3_nt: TGTGCCAGCAGTTTACCTAGCGGGGAAAACATTCAGTACTTC
cdr3_aa: CASSLPSGENIQYF

v_call: TRBV5-6
clone_size: once
d_call: TRBD1
cdr3_length: 15
j_call: TRBJ2-5
cdr3_nt: TGTGCCAGCAGCTTGCCGGACAGGGACGAAGAGACCCAGTACTTC
cdr3_aa: CASSLPDRDEETQYF

v_call: TRBV28
clone_size: -
d_call: -
cdr3_length: 12
j_call: TRBJ1-1
cdr3_nt: TGTGCCAGCAGTTTAATCAGGACTGAAGCTTTCTTT
cdr3_aa: CASSLIRTEAFF

v_call: TRBV2
clone_size: -
d_call: -
cdr3_length: 14
j_call: TRBJ1-2
cdr3_nt: TGTGCCAGCAGTCCCAGGGTGTTGGGATATGGCTACACCTTC
cdr3_aa: CASSPRVLGYGYTF

v_call: TRBV9
clone_size: -
d_call: TRBD2
cdr3_length: 15
j_call: TRBJ2-1
cdr3_nt: TGTGCCAGCAGCGTAGAGCAGCGGGAGGGCAATGAGCAGTTCTTC
cdr3_aa: CASSVEQREGNEQFF

v_call: TRBV30
clone_size: -
d_call: -
cdr3_length: 15
j_call: TRBJ2-3
cdr3_nt: TGTGCCTGGAGTCCTCGTTTGTTCGGCACAGATACGCAGTATTTT
cdr3_aa: CAWSPRLFGTDTQYF

v_call: TRBV4-1
clone_size: -
d_call: -
cdr3_length: 15
j_call: TRBJ1-3
cdr3_nt: TGCGCCAGCAGCCAATACGGAGGCCCTGGAAACACCATATATTTT
cdr3_aa: CASSQYGGPGNTIYF

v_call: TRBV5-1
clone_size: -
d_call: -
cdr3_length: 15
j_call: TRBJ2-5
cdr3_nt: TGCGCCAGCAGCTTGGCTGCCAGGGTCCAAGAGACCCAGTACTTC
cdr3_aa: CASSLAARVQETQYF

v_call: TRBV5-3
clone_size: -
d_call: TRBD1
cdr3_length: 16
j_call: TRBJ2-5
cdr3_nt: TGTGCCAGAACCACTCCCGGGACAGGGTGTCGAGAGACCCAGTACTTC
cdr3_aa: CARTTPGTGCRETQYF

v_call: TRBV19
clone_size: -
d_call: TRBD1
cdr3_length: 11
j_call: TRBJ1-4
cdr3_nt: TGTGCCAGGAAAGTTCCGGGACAGCAAGATTTT
cdr3_aa: CARKVPGQQDF

v_call: TRBV4-1
clone_size: -
d_call: TRBD2
cdr3_length: 13
j_call: TRBJ2-7
cdr3_nt: TGCGCCAGCAGCCTCGGGACTAGCGGGGTGCAGTACTTC
cdr3_aa: CASSLGTSGVQYF

v_call: TRBV7-2
clone_size: -
d_call: -
cdr3_length: 14
j_call: TRBJ2-1
cdr3_nt: TGTGCCAGCAGCGAAAACCGGGACACCAATGAGCAGTTCTTC
cdr3_aa: CASSENRDTNEQFF

v_call: TRBV30
clone_size: -
d_call: TRBD1
cdr3_length: 12
j_call: TRBJ1-2
cdr3_nt: TGTGCCTGGAAACCGACAGGGGGCAGCTACACCTTC
cdr3_aa: CAWKPTGGSYTF

v_call: TRBV19
clone_size: -
d_call: -
cdr3_length: 14
j_call: TRBJ2-7
cdr3_nt: TGTGCCAGTAGCTCCGGGACTGGAATATACGAGCAGTACTTC
cdr3_aa: CASSSGTGIYEQYF